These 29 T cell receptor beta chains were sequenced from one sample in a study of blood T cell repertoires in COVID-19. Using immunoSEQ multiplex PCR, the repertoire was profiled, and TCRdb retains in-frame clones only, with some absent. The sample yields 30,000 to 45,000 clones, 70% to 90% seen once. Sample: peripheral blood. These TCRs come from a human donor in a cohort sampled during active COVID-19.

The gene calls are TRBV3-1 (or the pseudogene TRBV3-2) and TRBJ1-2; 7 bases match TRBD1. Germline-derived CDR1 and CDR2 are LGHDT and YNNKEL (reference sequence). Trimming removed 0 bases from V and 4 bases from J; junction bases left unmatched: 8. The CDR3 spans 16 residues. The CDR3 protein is CASSQDVEGALYGYTF. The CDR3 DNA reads TGTGCCAGCAGCCAAGACGTTGAGGGGGCTCTCTATGGCTACACCTTC.

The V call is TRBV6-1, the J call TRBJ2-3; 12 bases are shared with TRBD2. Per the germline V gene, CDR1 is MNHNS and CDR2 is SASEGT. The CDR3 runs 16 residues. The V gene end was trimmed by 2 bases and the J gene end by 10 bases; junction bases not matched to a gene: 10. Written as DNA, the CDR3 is TGTGCCAGCAGTGAACGGGCTAGCGGGGGGGCCCTACCGCAGTATTTT. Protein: CASSERASGGALPQYF.

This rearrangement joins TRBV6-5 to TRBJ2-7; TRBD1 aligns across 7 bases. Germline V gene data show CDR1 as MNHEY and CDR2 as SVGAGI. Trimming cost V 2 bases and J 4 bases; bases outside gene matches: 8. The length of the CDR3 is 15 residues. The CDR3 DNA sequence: TGTGCCAGCAGTTACGACGGGACAGTGGGGTACGAGCAGTACTTC. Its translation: CASSYDGTVGYEQYF.

CDR3 in DNA: TGTGCCAGCAGTTTAGAGACAGAGAATCAGCCCCAGCATTTT. Protein product: CASSLETENQPQHF. This sequence joins TRBV28 and TRBJ1-5, with D perhaps TRBD1 (5 bases). Per the germline V gene, CDR1 is MDHEN and CDR2 is SYDVKM. V lost 2 bases, J lost 4 bases, and 9 bases lay in between. This CDR3 comprises 14 residues.

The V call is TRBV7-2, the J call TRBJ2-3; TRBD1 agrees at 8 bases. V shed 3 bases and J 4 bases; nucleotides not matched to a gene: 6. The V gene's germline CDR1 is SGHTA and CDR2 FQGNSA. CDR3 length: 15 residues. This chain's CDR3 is CASSLGQVKSDTQYF. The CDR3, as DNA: TGTGCCAGCAGCTTGGGACAGGTTAAGTCAGATACGCAGTATTTT.

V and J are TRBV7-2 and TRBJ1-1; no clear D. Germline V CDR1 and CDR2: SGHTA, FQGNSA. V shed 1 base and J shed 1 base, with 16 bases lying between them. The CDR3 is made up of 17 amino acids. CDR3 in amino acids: CASSLESGGARNTEAFF. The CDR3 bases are TGTGCCAGCAGCTTAGAGTCAGGAGGAGCGAGGAACACTGAAGCTTTCTTT.

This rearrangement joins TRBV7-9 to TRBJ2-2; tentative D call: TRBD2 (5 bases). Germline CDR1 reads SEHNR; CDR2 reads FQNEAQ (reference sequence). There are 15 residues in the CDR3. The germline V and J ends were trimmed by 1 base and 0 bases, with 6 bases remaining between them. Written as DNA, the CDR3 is TGTGCCAGCAGCTTAGACGGGACGAACACCGGGGAGCTGTTTTTT. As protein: CASSLDGTNTGELFF.

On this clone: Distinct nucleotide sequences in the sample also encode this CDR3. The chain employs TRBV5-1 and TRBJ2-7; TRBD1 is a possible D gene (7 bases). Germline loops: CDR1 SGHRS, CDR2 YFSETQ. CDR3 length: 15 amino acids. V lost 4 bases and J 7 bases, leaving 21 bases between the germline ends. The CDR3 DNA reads TGCGCCAGCAGCATAGGGGGCGGGCCCGGGGGAGAGCAGTACTTC. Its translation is CASSIGGGPGGEQYF.

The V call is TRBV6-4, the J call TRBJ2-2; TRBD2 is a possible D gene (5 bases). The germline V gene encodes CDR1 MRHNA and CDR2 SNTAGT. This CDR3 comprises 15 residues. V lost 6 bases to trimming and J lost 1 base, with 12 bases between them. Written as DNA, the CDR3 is TGTGCCAGCAGGAGGGTTCGGAGGAACACCGGGGAGCTGTTTTTT. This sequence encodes CASRRVRRNTGELFF.

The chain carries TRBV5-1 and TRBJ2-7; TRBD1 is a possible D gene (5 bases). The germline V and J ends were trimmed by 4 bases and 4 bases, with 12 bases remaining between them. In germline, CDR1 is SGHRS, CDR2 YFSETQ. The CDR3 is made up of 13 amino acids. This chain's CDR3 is CASSLTTAYEQYF. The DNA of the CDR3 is TGCGCCAGCAGCCTGACGACAGCATACGAGCAGTACTTC.

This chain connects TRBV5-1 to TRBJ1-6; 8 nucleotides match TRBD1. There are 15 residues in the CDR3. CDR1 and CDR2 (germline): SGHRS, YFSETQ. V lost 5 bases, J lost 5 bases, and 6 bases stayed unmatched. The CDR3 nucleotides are TGCGCCAGCAGATCCTCACAGGGGGATAATTCACCCCTCCACTTT. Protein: CASRSSQGDNSPLHF.

The DNA for the CDR3 is TGCGCCAGCAGCCAGTGGAAGGGGGAGACCCAGTACTTC. Translated: CASSQWKGETQYF. The chain is built from TRBV4-1 and TRBJ2-5, with D possibly matching TRBD1 (5 bases). The V gene lost 3 bases and the J gene lost 5 bases, with 10 bases spanning the gap. The germline V gene has CDR1 MGHRA and CDR2 YSYEKL. The CDR3 runs 13 residues.

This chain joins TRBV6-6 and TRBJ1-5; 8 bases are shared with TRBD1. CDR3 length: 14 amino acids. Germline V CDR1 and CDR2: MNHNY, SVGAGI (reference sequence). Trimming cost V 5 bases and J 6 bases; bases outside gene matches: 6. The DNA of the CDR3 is TGTGCCAGCAGTGACAGGGGAACGCGTCAGCCCCAGCATTTT. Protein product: CASSDRGTRQPQHF.

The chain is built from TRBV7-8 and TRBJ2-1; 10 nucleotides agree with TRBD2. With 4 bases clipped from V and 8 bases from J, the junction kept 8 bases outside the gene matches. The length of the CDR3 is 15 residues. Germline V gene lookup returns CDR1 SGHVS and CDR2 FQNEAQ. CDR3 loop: CASSSKAGGLDEQFF. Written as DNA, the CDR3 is TGTGCCAGCAGCTCAAAAGCGGGGGGGTTGGATGAGCAGTTCTTC.

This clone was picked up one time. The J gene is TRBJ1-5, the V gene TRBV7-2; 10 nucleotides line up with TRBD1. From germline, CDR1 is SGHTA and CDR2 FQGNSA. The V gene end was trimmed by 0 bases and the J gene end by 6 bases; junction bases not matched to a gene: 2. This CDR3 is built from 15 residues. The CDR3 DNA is TGTGCCAGCAGCTTAGCAGACAGGGGGCGTCAGCCCCAGCATTTT. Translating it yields CASSLADRGRQPQHF.

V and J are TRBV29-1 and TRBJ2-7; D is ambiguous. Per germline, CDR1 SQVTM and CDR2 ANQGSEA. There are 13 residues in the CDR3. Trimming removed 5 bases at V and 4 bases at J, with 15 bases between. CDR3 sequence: CSVRAYDGYEQYF. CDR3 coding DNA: TGCAGCGTTCGAGCGTACGACGGGTACGAGCAGTACTTC.

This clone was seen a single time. The CDR3 DNA reads as TGTGCCAGCAGCTCGCCCGGGACTAGCGGGGTAAAAGCGGGTTACGAGCAGTACTTC. It yields the protein CASSSPGTSGVKAGYEQYF. The V gene is TRBV7-2, the J gene TRBJ2-7, with 13 bases lining up with TRBD2. Germline lookup yields CDR1 SGHTA and CDR2 FQGNSA. This CDR3 has 19 residues. The J segment lost 4 bases and the V segment lost 4 bases, leaving 16 bases of the junction unmatched. The variable domain in full, completed from reference TRBV7-2 and TRBJ2-7, reads GAGVSQSPSNKVTEKGKDVELRCDPISGHTALYWYRQSLGQGLEFLIYFQGNSAPDKSGLPSDRFSAERTGGSVSTLTIQRTQQEDSAVYLCASSSPGTSGVKAGYEQYFGPGTRLTVT.

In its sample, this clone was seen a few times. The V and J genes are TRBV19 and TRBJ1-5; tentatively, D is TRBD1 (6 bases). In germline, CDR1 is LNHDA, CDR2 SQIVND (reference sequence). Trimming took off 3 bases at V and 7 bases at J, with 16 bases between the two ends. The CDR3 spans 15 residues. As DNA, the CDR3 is TGTGCCAGTAGTATTTTAGGTACAGGGAGACAGCCCCAGCATTTT. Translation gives CASSILGTGRQPQHF.

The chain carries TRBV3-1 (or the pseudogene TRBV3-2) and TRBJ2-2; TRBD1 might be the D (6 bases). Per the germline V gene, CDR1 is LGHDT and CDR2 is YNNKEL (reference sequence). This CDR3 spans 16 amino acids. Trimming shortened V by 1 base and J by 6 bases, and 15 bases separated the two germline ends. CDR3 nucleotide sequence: TGTGCCAGCAGCCAAGGTGGGGGCGGCGGCGCCGGGGAGCTGTTTTTT. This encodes CASSQGGGGGAGELFF.

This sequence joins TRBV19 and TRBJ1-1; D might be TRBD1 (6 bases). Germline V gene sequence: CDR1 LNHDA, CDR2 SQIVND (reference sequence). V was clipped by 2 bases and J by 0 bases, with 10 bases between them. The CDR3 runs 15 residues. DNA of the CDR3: TGTGCCAGTAGTATATACCCAGGGGTGAACACTGAAGCTTTCTTT. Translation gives CASSIYPGVNTEAFF.

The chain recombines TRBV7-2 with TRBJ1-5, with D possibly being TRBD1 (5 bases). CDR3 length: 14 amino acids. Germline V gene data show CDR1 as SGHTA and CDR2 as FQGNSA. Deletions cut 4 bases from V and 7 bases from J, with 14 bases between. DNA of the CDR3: TGTGCCAGCAGCTCGGGGGGGGGATGGCAGCCCCAGCATTTT. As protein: CASSSGGGWQPQHF.

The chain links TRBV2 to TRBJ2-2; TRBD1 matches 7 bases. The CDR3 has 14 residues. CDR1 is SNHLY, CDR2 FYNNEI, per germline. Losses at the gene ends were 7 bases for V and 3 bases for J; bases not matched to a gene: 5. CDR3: CASKWDSDTGELFF. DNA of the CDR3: TGTGCCAGCAAATGGGACAGCGACACCGGGGAGCTGTTTTTT.

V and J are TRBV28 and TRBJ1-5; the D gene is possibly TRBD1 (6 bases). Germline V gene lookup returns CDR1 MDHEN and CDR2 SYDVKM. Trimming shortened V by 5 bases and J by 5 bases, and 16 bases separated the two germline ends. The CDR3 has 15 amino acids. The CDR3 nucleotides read TGTGCCAGCAGTGTCCCCGGGACATCGCATCAGCCCCAGCATTTT. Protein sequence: CASSVPGTSHQPQHF.

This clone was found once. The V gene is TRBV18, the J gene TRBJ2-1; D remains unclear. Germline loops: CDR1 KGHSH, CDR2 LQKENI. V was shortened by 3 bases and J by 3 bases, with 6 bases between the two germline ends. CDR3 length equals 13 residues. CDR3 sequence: CASSPALYNEQFF. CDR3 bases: TGTGCCAGCTCACCGGCCCTCTACAATGAGCAGTTCTTC.

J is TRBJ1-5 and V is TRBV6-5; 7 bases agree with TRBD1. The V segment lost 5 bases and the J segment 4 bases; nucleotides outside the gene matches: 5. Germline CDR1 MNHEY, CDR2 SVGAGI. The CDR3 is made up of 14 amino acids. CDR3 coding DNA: TGTGCCAGCAGTATTCAGGACAGGAATCAGCCCCAGCATTTT. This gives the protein CASSIQDRNQPQHF.

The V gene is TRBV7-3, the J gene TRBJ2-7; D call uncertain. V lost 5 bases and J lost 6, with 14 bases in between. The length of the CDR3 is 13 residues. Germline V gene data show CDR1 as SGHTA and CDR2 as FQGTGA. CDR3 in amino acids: CASSPSPSGEQYF. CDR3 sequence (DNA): TGTGCCAGCAGCCCTTCCCCCTCCGGCGAGCAGTACTTC. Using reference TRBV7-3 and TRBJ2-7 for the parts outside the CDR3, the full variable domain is GAGVSQTPSNKVTEKGKYVELRCDPISGHTALYWYRQSLGQGPEFLIYFQGTGAADDSGLPNDRFFAVRPEGSVSTLKIQRTERGDSAVYLCASSPSPSGEQYFGPGTRLTVT.

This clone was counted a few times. CDR3 in DNA: TGTGCCAGCAGTTTCGGTCAGCCCCAGCATTTT. Its protein is CASSFGQPQHF. The chain joins TRBV12-3 or TRBV12-4 to TRBJ1-5; D not resolved. Trimming took off 3 bases at V and 6 bases at J, with 3 bases between the two ends. The CDR3 is 11 amino acids.

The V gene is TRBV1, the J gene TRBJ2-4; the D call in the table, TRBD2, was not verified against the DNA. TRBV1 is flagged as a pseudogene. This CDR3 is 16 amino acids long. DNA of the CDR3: TGCACCAGCACTCATCCCGGTGGTCTAGCCAAAAACATTCAGTACTTC. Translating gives CTSTHPGGLAKNIQYF.

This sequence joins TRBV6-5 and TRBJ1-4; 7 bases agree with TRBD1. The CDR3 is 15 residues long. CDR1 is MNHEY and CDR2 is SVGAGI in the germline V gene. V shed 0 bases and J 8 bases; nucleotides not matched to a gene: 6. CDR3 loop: CASSYSGGEGEKLFF. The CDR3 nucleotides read TGTGCCAGCAGTTACTCAGGGGGCGAAGGCGAAAAACTGTTTTTT.